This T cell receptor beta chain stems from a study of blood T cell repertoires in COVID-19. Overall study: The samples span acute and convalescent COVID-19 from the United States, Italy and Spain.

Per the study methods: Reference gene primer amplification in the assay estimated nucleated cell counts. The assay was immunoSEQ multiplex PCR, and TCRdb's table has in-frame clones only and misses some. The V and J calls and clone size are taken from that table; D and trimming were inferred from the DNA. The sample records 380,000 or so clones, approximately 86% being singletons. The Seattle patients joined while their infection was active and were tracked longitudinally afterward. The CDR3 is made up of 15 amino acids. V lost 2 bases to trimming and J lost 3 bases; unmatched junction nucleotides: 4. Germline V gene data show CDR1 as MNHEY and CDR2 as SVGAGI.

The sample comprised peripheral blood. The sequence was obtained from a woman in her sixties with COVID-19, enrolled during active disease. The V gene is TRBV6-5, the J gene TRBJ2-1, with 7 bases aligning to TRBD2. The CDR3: CASSYGEGYYNEQFF. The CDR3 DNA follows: TGTGCCAGCAGTTACGGGGAGGGGTACTACAATGAGCAGTTCTTC.